This record concerns one T cell receptor (beta chain) sequence. Its antigen remains unidentified. Assay: immunoSEQ multiplex PCR; the TCRdb copy retains only in-frame clones and omits some. The data show around 64,000 clones, about four fifths seen once. Trimming shortened V by 10 bases and J by 2 bases, and 17 bases separated the two germline ends. The CDR3 has 14 amino acids. The germline V gene has CDR1 SGHVS and CDR2 FNYEAQ. Blood samples were obtained at baseline, cycle 4 day 1, and cycle 7 day 1. This sample is drawn from a study of OX40 agonist ivuxolimab in advanced cancers. Whole-study context: While on treatment, patients had intravenous ivuxolimab at 0.01 to 10 mg/kg every 2 weeks. Study results and caveats: Low normalized T-cell clonal expansion was also seen in some nonresponders. Relative to CD4+ cells, CD8+ T cells on average had more expanded clones.

This sample comprised CD4+ or CD8+ T cells sorted from blood, obtained in a trial of the OX40 agonist ivuxolimab. This receptor was obtained from an adult with an advanced solid tumor such as melanoma, head and neck, liver or kidney cancer. The chain uses TRBV7-6 and TRBJ1-1; TRBD1 is a possible D gene (6 bases). This CDR3 is CATTDGTKNTEAFF. CDR3 DNA: TGTGCCACCACGGACGGGACAAAAAACACTGAAGCTTTCTTT. The full variable domain, completed using reference TRBV7-6 and TRBJ1-1, is GAGVSQSPRYKVTKRGQDVALRCDPISGHVSLYWYRQALGQGPEFLTYFNYEAQQDKSGLPNDRFSAERPEGSISTLTIQRTEQRDSAMYRCATTDGTKNTEAFFGQGTRLTVV.